These 28 T cell receptor beta chains came from one sample sequenced in a study of identical twins. MiXCR, run by TCRdb on the 5' RACE reads, gives a single entry per CDR3 protein. The sample carries about 330,000 distinct CDR3 sequences, 9% to 15% recorded once. These data also formed part of another study, on yellow fever vaccine responses in identical twins.

Sequences were obtained from CD8+ T cells sorted from blood. These receptors all come from a woman younger than 35 in good health.

This rearrangement joins TRBV28 to TRBJ2-1; 11 bases match TRBD2. Germline V lookup: CDR1 MDHEN, CDR2 SYDVKM. J was trimmed by 5 bases and V by 4 bases; bases with no gene match: 4. CDR3 size: 15 residues. CDR3 sequence (DNA): TGTGCCAGCAGTTATTTAGCGGGAGGGGACAATGAGCAGTTCTTC. As protein: CASSYLAGGDNEQFF.

This clonotype has a count of ten or more. The rearrangement links TRBV5-1 to TRBJ1-2, with D perhaps TRBD1 (6 bases). The CDR3 loop spans 13 amino acids. V shed 5 bases and J shed 1 base, with 9 bases lying between them. Germline CDR1 SGHRS, CDR2 YFSETQ. The CDR3 nucleotides are TGCGCCAGCAGGGCAGGGGATAACTATGGCTACACCTTC. Translating it yields CASRAGDNYGYTF.

This clonotype has a count of ten or more. V usage is TRBV5-1 and J usage is TRBJ2-1, with TRBD2 as a possible D gene (6 bases). Trimming took 0 bases from V and 7 from J, leaving 17 bases between them. Germline assignment: CDR1 SGHRS and CDR2 YFSETQ. There are 16 residues in the CDR3. CDR3 sequence reads: CASSLAGREGPNEQFF. CDR3 nucleotide sequence: TGCGCCAGCAGCTTGGCCGGGAGAGAGGGTCCGAATGAGCAGTTCTTC.

This chain joins TRBV20-1 and TRBJ2-3; D unresolved. V was trimmed by 0 bases and J by 0 bases, leaving 7 bases between them. The length of the CDR3 is 14 residues. Germline CDR1 DFQATT, CDR2 SNEGSKA (reference sequence). The CDR3 is CSARDPTSTDTQYF. CDR3 bases: TGCAGTGCTAGAGACCCAACCAGCACAGATACGCAGTATTTT.

The CDR3: CSAQGNTGELFF. CDR3 nucleotides: TGCAGTGCTCAGGGGAACACCGGGGAGCTGTTTTTT. The chain uses TRBV20-1 and TRBJ2-2, with D maybe TRBD1 (5 bases). The CDR3 covers 12 residues. V was pared by 5 bases and J by 1 base, with 5 bases between. The germline V gene encodes CDR1 DFQATT and CDR2 SNEGSKA (reference sequence).

This clonotype was counted at least ten times. J is TRBJ2-1 and V is TRBV20-1; D not certain. The CDR3 length is 11 residues. Trimming cost V 0 bases and J 10 bases, with 7 bases left between them. The germline V gene encodes CDR1 DFQATT and CDR2 SNEGSKA (reference sequence). CDR3 loop: CSARENREQFF. DNA of the CDR3: TGCAGTGCTAGAGAAAACCGGGAGCAGTTCTTC.

This clonotype was detected many times. This chain uses TRBV15 with TRBJ1-4; D unresolved. The CDR3 consists of 12 residues. Germline loops: CDR1 LNHNV, CDR2 YYDKDF (reference sequence). The V end was cut by 5 bases, the J end by 3 bases, with 4 bases between. CDR3 DNA: TGTGCCACCAGCGACGCTAATGAAAAACTGTTTTTT. Its translation is CATSDANEKLFF.

This clonotype appeared many times. The chain has TRBV4-1 and TRBJ1-1; D ambiguous. With 0 bases removed from V and 0 bases from J, the gap between germline ends came to 11 bases. The CDR3 covers 16 residues. Per the germline V gene, CDR1 is MGHRA and CDR2 is YSYEKL. DNA of the CDR3: TGCGCCAGCAGCCAAGATCCCGGGAGCATGAACACTGAAGCTTTCTTT. The encoded protein is CASSQDPGSMNTEAFF.

This clonotype was counted ten times or more. V gene TRBV3-1 combines with J gene TRBJ1-6, with TRBD1 as a possible D gene (5 bases). The germline V gene encodes CDR1 LGHDT and CDR2 YNNKEL (reference sequence). The CDR3 is 18 amino acids. The germline V and J ends were trimmed by 0 bases and 2 bases, with 14 bases remaining between them. CDR3 in amino acids: CASSQDSAWGTYNSPLHF. In DNA form, the CDR3 reads TGTGCCAGCAGCCAAGATTCGGCTTGGGGCACCTATAATTCACCCCTCCACTTT. The whole variable domain, filled in from reference TRBV3-1 and TRBJ1-6, reads DTAVSQTPKYLVTQMGNDKSIKCEQNLGHDTMYWYKQDSKKFLKIMFSYNNKELIINETVPNRFSPKSPDKAHLNLHINSLELGDSAVYFCASSQDSAWGTYNSPLHFGNGTRLTVT.

V and J are TRBV13 and TRBJ2-5, with TRBD2 matching over 10 bases. There are 18 residues in the CDR3. Germline trimming cut 5 bases from V and 0 bases from J; bases unmatched to any gene: 12. Looked up from germline, CDR1 is PRHDT and CDR2 is FYEKMQ (reference sequence). The CDR3 region has the DNA TGTGCCAGCAGCCTCACCAGCGGGAGGGCCTCGTACCAAGAGACCCAGTACTTC. Translated, it gives CASSLTSGRASYQETQYF. Based on the CDR3 plus reference TRBV13 and TRBJ2-5, the full variable domain is AAGVIQSPRHLIKEKRETATLKCYPIPRHDTVYWYQQGPGQDPQFLISFYEKMQSDKGSIPDRFSAQQFSDYHSELNMSSLELGDSALYFCASSLTSGRASYQETQYFGPGTRLLVL.

CDR3 in DNA: TGTGCCAGCAGGGGACACACTGAAGCTTTCTTT. This gives the protein CASRGHTEAFF. This chain links TRBV2 with TRBJ1-1; maybe TRBD1 (5 bases). CDR3 length: 11 amino acids. Between the trimmed V and J ends, which lost 6 bases and 3 bases, there was a span of 5 bases. Germline loops: CDR1 SNHLY, CDR2 FYNNEI.

The chain links TRBV3-1 to TRBJ2-1, with D hard to call. This CDR3 is built from 16 residues. The germline V and J ends were trimmed by 2 bases and 5 bases, with 16 bases remaining between them. CDR1 and CDR2 (germline): LGHDT, YNNKEL (reference sequence). As DNA, the CDR3 is TGTGCCAGCAGCCAATCGGACCTTCCAGACAACAATGAGCAGTTCTTC. Amino acid sequence: CASSQSDLPDNNEQFF.

In its sample, this clonotype was seen a few times. The rearrangement links TRBV25-1 to TRBJ2-3; D ambiguous. Deletions cut 2 bases from V and 1 base from J, with 22 bases between. This CDR3 has 19 residues. Germline CDR1 reads MGHDK; CDR2 reads SYGVNS. CDR3 loop: CASSETGLSSILGTDTQYF. Written as DNA, the CDR3 is TGTGCCAGCAGTGAAACGGGCCTTAGCTCAATTCTTGGCACAGATACGCAGTATTTT.

The V gene is TRBV7-9, the J gene TRBJ1-1; D is ambiguous. The germline gives CDR1 SEHNR, CDR2 FQNEAQ (reference sequence). This CDR3 has 13 amino acids. Trimming pared 4 bases from V and 5 bases from J, leaving 11 bases between. The chain's CDR3 is CASSSDGRTEAFF. CDR3 bases: TGTGCCAGCAGCTCGGACGGTAGGACTGAAGCTTTCTTT. Drawing the rest from reference TRBV7-9 and TRBJ1-1, the complete variable domain is DTGVSQNPRHKITKRGQNVTFRCDPISEHNRLYWYRQTLGQGPEFLTYFQNEAQLEKSRLLSDRFSAERPKGSFSTLEIQRTEQGDSAMYLCASSSDGRTEAFFGQGTRLTVV.

The table lists this clonotype with a few counts. The chain carries TRBV6-1 and TRBJ2-5, with D tentatively TRBD1 (6 bases). V was shortened by 2 bases and J by 5 bases, with 15 bases between the two germline ends. Germline CDR1 reads MNHNS; CDR2 reads SASEGT. CDR3 length: 15 amino acids. CDR3 in amino acids: CASSEIRAGEETQYF. CDR3 in DNA: TGTGCCAGCAGTGAAATACGGGCAGGGGAGGAGACCCAGTACTTC.

V is TRBV3-1 and J is TRBJ2-1; D is unclear. V shed 1 base and J shed 13 bases, with 5 bases lying between them. The CDR3 sequence is 10 residues long. Germline lookup yields CDR1 LGHDT and CDR2 YNNKEL (reference sequence). CDR3 DNA: TGTGCCAGCAGCCAAGTGGGCCAGTTCTTC. The encoded protein is CASSQVGQFF.

This clonotype was detected only a few times. The rearrangement links TRBV29-1 to TRBJ2-1, with D perhaps matching TRBD2 (5 bases). Trimming took 4 bases from V and 5 from J, leaving 12 bases between them. The CDR3 totals 13 residues. Germline-derived CDR1 and CDR2 are SQVTM and ANQGSEA. The CDR3, as DNA: TGCAGCGTTGTCGTGACTAACCACAATGAGCAGTTCTTC. This gives the protein CSVVVTNHNEQFF.

This rearrangement joins TRBV29-1 to TRBJ2-7; the D gene is possibly TRBD1 (9 bases). This CDR3 spans 14 amino acids. V was clipped by 1 base and J by 4 bases, with 14 bases between them. Germline CDR1 is SQVTM and CDR2 is ANQGSEA. The DNA for the CDR3 is TGCAGCGTTGAAGGTAGCGGGACAGGGTACGAGCAGTACTTC. This translates into CSVEGSGTGYEQYF.

This clonotype was recorded a few times. The chain has TRBV7-6 and TRBJ2-1; no reliable D call. The CDR3 contains 16 residues. Germline CDR1 and CDR2: SGHVS and FNYEAQ. The germline V and J ends were trimmed by 1 base and 0 bases, with 10 bases remaining between them. CDR3 coding DNA: TGTGCCAGCAGCTTAGGAGGCCGCTACTCCTACAATGAGCAGTTCTTC. This gives the protein CASSLGGRYSYNEQFF.

The chain links TRBV7-8 to TRBJ1-5; 7 bases map to TRBD1. CDR1 is SGHVS, CDR2 FQNEAQ, per germline. There are 14 residues in the CDR3. J gave up 7 bases and V 3 bases, and 6 bases lay outside the gene matches. CDR3 residues: CASSFGRGGQPQHF. The CDR3 region has the DNA TGTGCCAGCAGCTTCGGCAGGGGGGGACAGCCCCAGCATTTT.

This clonotype was detected only a few times. The chain joins TRBV7-3 to TRBJ2-1; D call uncertain. Trimming left V 5 bases short and J 2 bases short, with 10 bases between. Per the germline V gene, CDR1 is SGHTA and CDR2 is FQGTGA. The CDR3 is made up of 14 amino acids. DNA for the CDR3: TGTGCCAGCAGCGTAGCAGACACCTACAATGAGCAGTTCTTC. It is translated as CASSVADTYNEQFF.

This chain joins TRBV9 and TRBJ2-7; TRBD2 matches 8 bases. Germline lookup yields CDR1 SGDLS and CDR2 YYNGEE. This CDR3 has 14 residues. V lost 6 bases and J lost 4; bases outside the gene matches: 9. The DNA of the CDR3 is TGTGCCAGCACACGGGGGGGGAGTAGTTACGAGCAGTACTTC. This gives the protein CASTRGGSSYEQYF.

The sample holds a few counts of this clonotype. This rearrangement joins TRBV7-9 to TRBJ2-1; no definite D call. Trimming cost V 4 bases and J 0 bases, with 13 bases left between them. CDR1 SEHNR and CDR2 FQNEAQ come from the germline V gene (reference sequence). This CDR3 region has 16 residues. CDR3 in amino acids: CASSSPAVSSYNEQFF. DNA for the CDR3: TGTGCCAGCAGCTCCCCGGCCGTCAGCTCCTACAATGAGCAGTTCTTC.

This clonotype was recorded at least ten times. The rearrangement uses TRBV28 and TRBJ2-1; D remains ambiguous. CDR3 length: 13 residues. CDR1 MDHEN and CDR2 SYDVKM come from the germline V gene. Between the trimmed V and J ends, which lost 8 bases and 2 bases, there was a span of 10 bases. The CDR3 loop is CASLWSPYNEQFF. DNA for the CDR3: TGTGCCAGCTTATGGAGCCCCTACAATGAGCAGTTCTTC.

This clonotype was counted ten times or more. J is TRBJ2-7 and V is TRBV6-5; D may be TRBD1 or TRBD2 (5 bases each). The germline V and J ends were trimmed by 6 bases and 3 bases, with 12 bases remaining between them. This CDR3 is built from 13 residues. Per the germline V gene, CDR1 is MNHEY and CDR2 is SVGAGI. The CDR3 loop is CASSYGAGYEQYF. The CDR3 DNA reads as TGTGCCAGCAGCTACGGGGCAGGCTACGAGCAGTACTTC.

There are a few counts of this clonotype. The junction does not match germline at one end; this may be a read error. The V call is TRBV7-9, the J call TRBJ1-1; no firm D call. Germline CDR1 reads SEHNR; CDR2 reads FQNEAQ (reference sequence). This CDR3 region has 14 residues. The CDR3 bases are TGTGTCAGCAGCACTTTAATTGGTGGGTCTGAAGCTTTCTTT. This codes for CVSSTLIGGSEAFF. Drawing the rest from reference TRBV7-9 and TRBJ1-1, the complete variable domain is DTGVSQNPRHKITKRGQNVTFRCDPISEHNRLYWYRQTLGQGPEFLTYFQNEAQLEKSRLLSDRFSAERPKGSFSTLEIQRTEQGDSAMYLCVSSTLIGGSEAFFGQGTRLTVV.

At least ten counts were recorded for this clonotype. This chain joins TRBV4-2 and TRBJ2-1, with TRBD2 as a possible D gene (7 bases). The germline V gene has CDR1 LGHNA and CDR2 YNFKEQ. V lost 0 bases and J 6 bases, leaving 15 bases between the germline ends. CDR3 length: 16 amino acids. The chain's CDR3 is CASSQEVGGLVNEQFF. CDR3 nucleotides: TGTGCCAGCAGCCAAGAAGTGGGGGGGCTAGTCAATGAGCAGTTCTTC.

The chain has TRBV5-1 and TRBJ2-1; D is tentatively TRBD1 or TRBD2 (5 bases each). Germline CDR1 and CDR2: SGHRS and YFSETQ. V lost 4 bases, J lost 2 bases, and 13 bases lay in between. The CDR3 has 15 amino acids. The CDR3 sequence: CASSPEGRTYNEQFF. The CDR3 coding sequence is TGCGCCAGCAGCCCCGAGGGGCGAACCTACAATGAGCAGTTCTTC.